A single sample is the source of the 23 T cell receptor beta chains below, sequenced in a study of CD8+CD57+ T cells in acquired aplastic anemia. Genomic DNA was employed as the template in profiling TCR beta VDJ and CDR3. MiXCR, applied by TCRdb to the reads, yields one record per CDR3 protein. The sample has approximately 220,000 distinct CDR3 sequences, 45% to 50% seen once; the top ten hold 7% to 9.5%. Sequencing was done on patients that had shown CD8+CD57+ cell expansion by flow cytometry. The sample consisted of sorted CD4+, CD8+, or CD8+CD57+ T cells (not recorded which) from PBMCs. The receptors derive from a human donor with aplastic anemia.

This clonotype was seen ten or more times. CDR3 sequence: CASEESSGNYNEQFF. The CDR3 bases are TGTGCCAGCGAGGAGTCTAGCGGGAACTACAATGAGCAGTTCTTC. The rearrangement links TRBV14 to TRBJ2-1; 9 positions agree with TRBD2. CDR3 size: 15 residues. The V gene's germline CDR1 is SGHDN and CDR2 FVKESK. The trim removed 8 bases at V and 3 bases at J, leaving 8 bases unmatched.

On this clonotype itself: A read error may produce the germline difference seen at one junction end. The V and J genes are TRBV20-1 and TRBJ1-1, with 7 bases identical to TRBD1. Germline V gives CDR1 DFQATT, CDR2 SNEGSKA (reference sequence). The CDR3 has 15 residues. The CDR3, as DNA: TGCAGTGCTGCCCCTCCCGGGACAGACTATCTTGAAGCTCTCTTT. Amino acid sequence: CSAAPPGTDYLEALF.

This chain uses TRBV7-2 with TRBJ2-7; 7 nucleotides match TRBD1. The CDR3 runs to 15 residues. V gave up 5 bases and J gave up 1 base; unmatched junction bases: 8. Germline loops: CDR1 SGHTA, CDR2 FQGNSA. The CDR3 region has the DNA TGTGCCAGCAGCGGGACCGGGACAGCATCCTACGAGCAGTACTTC. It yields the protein CASSGTGTASYEQYF.

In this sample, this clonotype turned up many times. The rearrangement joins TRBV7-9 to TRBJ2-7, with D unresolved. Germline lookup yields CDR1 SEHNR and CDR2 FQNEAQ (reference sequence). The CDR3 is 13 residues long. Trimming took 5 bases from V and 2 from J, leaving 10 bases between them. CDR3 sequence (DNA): TGTGCCAGCAGCACCCTTTCAACCTACGAGCAGTACTTC. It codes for CASSTLSTYEQYF.

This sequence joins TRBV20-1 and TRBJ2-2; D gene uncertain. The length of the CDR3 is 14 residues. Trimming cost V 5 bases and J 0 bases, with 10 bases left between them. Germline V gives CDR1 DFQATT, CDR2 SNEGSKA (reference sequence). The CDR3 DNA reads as TGCAGTGCTCAGGACGGAACGAACACCGGGGAGCTGTTTTTT. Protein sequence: CSAQDGTNTGELFF.

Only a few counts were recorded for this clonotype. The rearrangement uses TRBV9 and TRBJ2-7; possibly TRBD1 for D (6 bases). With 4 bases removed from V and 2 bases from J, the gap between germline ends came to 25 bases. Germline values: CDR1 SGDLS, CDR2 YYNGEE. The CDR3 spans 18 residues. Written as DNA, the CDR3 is TGTGCCAGCAGCCCCACTGTTTGGGGGCCCAGGAAAGCCTACGAGCAGTACTTC. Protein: CASSPTVWGPRKAYEQYF.

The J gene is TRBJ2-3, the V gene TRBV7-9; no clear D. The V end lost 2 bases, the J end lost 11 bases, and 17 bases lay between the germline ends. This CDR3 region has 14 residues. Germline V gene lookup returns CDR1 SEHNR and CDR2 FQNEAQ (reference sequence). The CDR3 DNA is TGTGCCAGCAGCTTACGGATTCTCTACAATGAGCAGTATTTT. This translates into CASSLRILYNEQYF.

DNA for the CDR3: TGTGCCACCAGCAATACTTGGGGCTACACCTTC. It encodes CATSNTWGYTF. This chain connects TRBV15 to TRBJ1-2; D remains unclear. The ends were cut back, 4 bases at V and 8 bases at J, with 8 bases in the middle. CDR1 is LNHNV and CDR2 is YYDKDF in the germline V gene (reference sequence). This CDR3 comprises 11 residues.

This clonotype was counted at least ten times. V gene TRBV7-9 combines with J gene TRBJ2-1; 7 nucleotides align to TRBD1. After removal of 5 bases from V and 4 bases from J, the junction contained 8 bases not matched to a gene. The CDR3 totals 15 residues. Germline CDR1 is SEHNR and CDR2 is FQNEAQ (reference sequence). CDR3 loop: CASSEPGQTYNEQFF. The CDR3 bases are TGTGCCAGCAGCGAACCGGGACAGACTTACAATGAGCAGTTCTTC.

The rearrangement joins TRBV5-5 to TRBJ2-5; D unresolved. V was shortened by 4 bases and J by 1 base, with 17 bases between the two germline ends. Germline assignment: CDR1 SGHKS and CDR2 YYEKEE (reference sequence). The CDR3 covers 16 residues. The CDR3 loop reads CASSRLERSGQETQYF. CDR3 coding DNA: TGTGCCAGCAGCCGCCTGGAACGCTCGGGCCAAGAGACCCAGTACTTC. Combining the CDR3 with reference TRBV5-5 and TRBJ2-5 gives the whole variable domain DAGVTQSPTHLIKTRGQQVTLRCSPISGHKSVSWYQQVLGQGPQFIFQYYEKEERGRGNFPDRFSARQFPNYSSELNVNALLLGDSALYLCASSRLERSGQETQYFGPGTRLLVL.

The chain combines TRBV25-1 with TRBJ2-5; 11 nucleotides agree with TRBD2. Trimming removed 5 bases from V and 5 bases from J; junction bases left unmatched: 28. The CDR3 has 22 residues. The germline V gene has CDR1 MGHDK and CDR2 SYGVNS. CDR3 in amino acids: CASSPGNSDRGRVAGGKETQYF. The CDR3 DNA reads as TGTGCCAGCAGTCCAGGGAATTCGGACAGGGGTCGAGTAGCGGGAGGGAAGGAGACCCAGTACTTC.

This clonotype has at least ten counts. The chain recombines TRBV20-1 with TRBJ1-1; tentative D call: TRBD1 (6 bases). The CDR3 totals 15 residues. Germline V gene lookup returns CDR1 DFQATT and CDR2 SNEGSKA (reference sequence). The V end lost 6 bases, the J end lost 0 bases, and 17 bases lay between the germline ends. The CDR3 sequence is CSAPLIQGMNTEAFF. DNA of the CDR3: TGCAGTGCCCCTCTGATACAGGGTATGAACACTGAAGCTTTCTTT.

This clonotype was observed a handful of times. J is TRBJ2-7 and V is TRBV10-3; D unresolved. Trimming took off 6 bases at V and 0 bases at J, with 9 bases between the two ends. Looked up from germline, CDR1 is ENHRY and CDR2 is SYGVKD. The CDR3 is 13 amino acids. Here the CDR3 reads CAIRVGGSYEQYF. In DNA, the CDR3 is TGTGCCATCAGGGTCGGCGGCTCCTACGAGCAGTACTTC.

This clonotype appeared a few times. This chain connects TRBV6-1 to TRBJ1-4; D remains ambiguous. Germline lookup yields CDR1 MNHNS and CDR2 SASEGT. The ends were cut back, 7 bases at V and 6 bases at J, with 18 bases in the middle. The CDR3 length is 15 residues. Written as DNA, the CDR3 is TGTGCCAGCAATTATCAGGACGACGACCATGAAAAACTGTTTTTT. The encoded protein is CASNYQDDDHEKLFF.

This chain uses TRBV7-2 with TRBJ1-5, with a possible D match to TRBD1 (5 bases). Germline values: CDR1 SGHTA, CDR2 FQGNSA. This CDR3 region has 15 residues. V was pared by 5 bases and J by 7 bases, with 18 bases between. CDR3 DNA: TGTGCCAGCAGCCTAGACAGCGGGGGAAAACAGCCCCAGCATTTT. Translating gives CASSLDSGGKQPQHF.

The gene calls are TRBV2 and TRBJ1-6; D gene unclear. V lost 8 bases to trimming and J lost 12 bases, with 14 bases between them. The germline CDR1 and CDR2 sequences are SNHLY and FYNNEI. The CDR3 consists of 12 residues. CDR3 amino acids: CASYSNLGPLHF. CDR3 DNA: TGTGCCAGCTACAGCAACTTAGGACCCCTCCACTTT.

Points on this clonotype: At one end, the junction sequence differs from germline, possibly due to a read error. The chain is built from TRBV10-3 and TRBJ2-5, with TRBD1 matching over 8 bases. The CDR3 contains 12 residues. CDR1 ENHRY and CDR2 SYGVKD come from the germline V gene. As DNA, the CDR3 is TGTGCCAGCAGTGACAGGGGAGAGACCCAGTACTTC. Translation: CASSDRGETQYF.

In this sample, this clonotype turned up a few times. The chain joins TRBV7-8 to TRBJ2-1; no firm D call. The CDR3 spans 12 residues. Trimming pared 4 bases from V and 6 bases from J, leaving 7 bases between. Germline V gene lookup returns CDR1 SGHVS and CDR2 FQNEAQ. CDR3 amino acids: CASSSRINEQFF. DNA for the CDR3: TGTGCCAGCAGCTCCCGAATCAATGAGCAGTTCTTC.

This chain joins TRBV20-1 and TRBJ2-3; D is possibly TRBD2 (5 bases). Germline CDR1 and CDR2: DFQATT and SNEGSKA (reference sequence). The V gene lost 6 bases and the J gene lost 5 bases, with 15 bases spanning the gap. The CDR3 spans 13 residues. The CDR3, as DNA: TGCAGTGCGCCCGAGGAGGTGGTAGATACGCAGTATTTT. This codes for CSAPEEVVDTQYF.

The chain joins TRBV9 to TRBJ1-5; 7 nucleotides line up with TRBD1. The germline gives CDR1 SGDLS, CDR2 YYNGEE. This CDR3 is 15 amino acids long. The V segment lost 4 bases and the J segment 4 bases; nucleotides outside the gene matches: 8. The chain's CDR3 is CASSPWAGGNQPQHF. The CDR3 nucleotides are TGTGCCAGCAGCCCCTGGGCAGGGGGGAATCAGCCCCAGCATTTT. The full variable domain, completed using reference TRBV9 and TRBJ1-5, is DSGVTQTPKHLITATGQRVTLRCSPRSGDLSVYWYQQSLDQGLQFLIQYYNGEERAKGNILERFSAQQFPDLHSELNLSSLELGDSALYFCASSPWAGGNQPQHFGDGTRLSIL.

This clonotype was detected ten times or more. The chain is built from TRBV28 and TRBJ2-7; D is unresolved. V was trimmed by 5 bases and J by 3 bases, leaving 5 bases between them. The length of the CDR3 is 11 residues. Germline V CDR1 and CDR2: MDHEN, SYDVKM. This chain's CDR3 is CASSTYYEQYF. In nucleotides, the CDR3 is TGTGCCAGCAGTACATACTACGAGCAGTACTTC.

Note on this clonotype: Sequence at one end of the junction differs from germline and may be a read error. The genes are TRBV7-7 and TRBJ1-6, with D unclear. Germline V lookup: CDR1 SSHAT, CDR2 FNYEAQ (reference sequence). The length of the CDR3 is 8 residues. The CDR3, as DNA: TGTGCTAGCAGCCCAGGAGCCTTC. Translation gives CASSPGAF.

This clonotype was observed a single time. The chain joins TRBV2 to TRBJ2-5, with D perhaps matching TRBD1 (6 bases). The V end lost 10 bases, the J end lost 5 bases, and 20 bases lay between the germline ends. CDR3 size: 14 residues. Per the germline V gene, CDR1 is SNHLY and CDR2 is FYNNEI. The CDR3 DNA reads TGTGCCACACGTCAGGGGAGCGCAGGGGAGACCCAGTACTTC. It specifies CATRQGSAGETQYF.